This T cell receptor beta chain comes out of a study of shared clonotypes between healthy human individuals. As for the study in general: CD4 naive cells filled three plates per donor, CD4 memory three, CD8 naive two and CD8 memory one.

The germline gives CDR1 WNHNN, CDR2 SYGVQD (reference sequence). V was clipped by 6 bases and J by 6 bases; unmatched bases: 9. The CDR3 loop spans 17 amino acids. In the original analysis: Junction-only sequences without quality scores were provided by ImmunoSEQ, so filtering was different. Libraries were prepared by immunoSEQ multiplex PCR; TCRdb keeps only in-frame clonotypes and omits some of them. V and J calls and clone size are given by that table; D and trimming were obtained from the DNA. The table records over a million clones, 75% of them present only once. Study observations and caveats: Since donors were few, the genetic and exposure-history diversity represented was limited.

As regards this clone: The antigen is unknown.

A CD45RA-negative memory subset and a CD45RA+ naive subset were separated from the CD4+ cells. This sequence was found in a man aged 18-30 years in good health. This chain joins TRBV10-1 and TRBJ2-3; 16 positions match TRBD2. Specimen: memory CD4+ T cells sorted from blood. Subset denoted: CD45RA-negative fraction. In DNA, the CDR3 is TGCGCCAGCAGCCCAGGGACTAGCGGGGGGGCCGCGGATACGCAGTATTTT. As protein: CASSPGTSGGAADTQYF.